This TCR beta chain was found in a study of blood T cell repertoires in COVID-19. Overall study context: Acute and convalescent COVID-19 specimens originated in the United States, Italy and Spain. Sources were T cells, B-cell-depleted T cells, or PBMCs; the material itself was cDNA or gDNA.

The V end was cut by 0 bases, the J end by 15 bases, with 21 bases between. Germline V gives CDR1 MNHNS, CDR2 SASEGT. The CDR3 loop spans 15 amino acids. The authors' processing: From reference gene primer amplification, estimates of nucleated cell counts were derived. Sequenced by immunoSEQ multiplex PCR; TCRdb stores in-frame clones only, minus some. The V and J calls and clone size were taken over from that table, and D and trimming were inferred from the DNA. The top ten hold 9% to 15% of the sample, which has about 130,000 clones, approximately 80% seen once. V usage is TRBV6-1 and J usage is TRBJ2-1; D possibly corresponds to TRBD2 (7 bases). Input material: peripheral blood. The TCR originated in a woman in her fifties or sixties with acute or convalescent COVID-19. The CDR3: CASSEARGGGRRAFF. In DNA form, the CDR3 reads TGTGCCAGCAGTGAAGCGCGAGGGGGGGGGCGTAGGGCGTTCTTC.